A single sample is the source of the 3 T cell receptor beta chains below, sequenced in a study of T cell repertoires in cytomegalovirus infection. From the reads, TCRdb called clonotypes with MiXCR, one entry per CDR3 protein. This table holds around 770,000 distinct CDR3 sequences, under 35% found once. The antigens these receptors bind are not known. This material consisted of cultured CD8+ T cells from PBMCs, taken from culture after CMV antigen stimulation. The source is a human donor in good health (CMV status not recorded). Some clones in this sample may be carry-over from other donors' samples.

Comment on this clonotype: The conserved phenylalanine or tryptophan is not found at the CDR3 terminus, so this likely reflects a read error. The chain recombines TRBV6-5 with TRBJ1-1; weak D call: TRBD1 (5 bases). The V gene lost 5 bases and the J gene lost 5 bases, with 15 bases spanning the gap. This CDR3 contains 14 residues. CDR1 and CDR2 (germline): MNHEY, SVGAGI. DNA of the CDR3: TGTGCCAGCAGTCGGGGGTTCGGGGGGACTGAAGCTTTCCTT. Its translation is CASSRGFGGTEAFL.

This clonotype was seen a handful of times. J is TRBJ2-5 and V is TRBV28; D possibly corresponds to TRBD1 (5 bases). The CDR3 runs to 12 residues. V lost 7 bases and J 5 bases, leaving 11 bases between the germline ends. From germline, CDR1 is MDHEN and CDR2 SYDVKM. CDR3 in amino acids: CASTGFEETQYF. CDR3 DNA: TGTGCCAGCACAGGGTTTGAGGAGACCCAGTACTTC.

This clonotype was seen only a few times. V gene TRBV7-2 combines with J gene TRBJ2-7, with a weak D call TRBD1 (6 bases). Trimming took 4 bases from V and 0 from J, leaving 7 bases between them. Looked up from germline, CDR1 is SGHTA and CDR2 is FQGNSA. There are 13 residues in the CDR3. The CDR3: CASSYRDSYEQYF. The DNA for the CDR3 is TGTGCCAGCAGCTACAGGGACTCCTACGAGCAGTACTTC.